Given below is one T cell receptor beta chain in context. The antigen this receptor binds is unknown. Per-nucleotide qualities are absent, and no much larger clonotype sits a single base away. This record belongs to a study of metastatic and nonmetastatic thyroid tumors (dated by TCRdb to the early 2020s). General notes on the study: For patients with malignant and with benign thyroid disease, the researchers compared repertoires between peripheral blood samples and tumor or nodule tissue samples.

The library was obtained by PCR. Reads for this sample came from an Illumina HiSeq 4000. High-throughput sequencing was used to profile the CDR3 region of the TCR beta-chain in every patient. Concerning the study's data processing: CDR3 differences across clinicopathological groups were used to build a classifier for discriminating distant-metastatic papillary thyroid cancer patients. To measure repertoire diversity the researchers used the Shannon index, while the Morisita-Horn index served to gauge how similar the tumor and blood repertoires were. TCRdb took the public reads, trimmed them with fastp at Q25, ran MiXCR for clone calling and kept in-frame beta chains. The V and J calls were determined by TCRdb, not by the authors. The sample records 30,000 to 40,000 clones, less than 40% of which are singletons. The top ten constitute about 23% of the sample. Before undergoing thyroid surgery, none of the patients had been given any kind of treatment. Patient clinical samples collected from the early 2010s to the late 2010s were retrospectively analysed using T-cell receptor beta sequencing.

The full study reports these points: In both blood and tumor samples, malignant tumors were reported to have significantly higher TCR beta diversity than benign nodules.

The sequenced material came from tumor tissue. This receptor was obtained from a female donor with papillary thyroid cancer or a benign thyroid nodule (not recorded which). Some clones in this sample may be carry-over from other donors' samples.

CDR3 reads: CASSWGTGESRVLTF. The nucleotide sequence reads as follows: TGTGCCAGCAGTTGGGGGACAGGGGAGTCAAGAGTCCTGACTTTC. This chain is built from TRBV6-5 and TRBJ2-6; the central 10 bases match TRBD1. CDR1 and CDR2 are read off the germline V gene as MNHEY and SVGAGI. V has 4 bases trimmed and J has 13 bases trimmed; junction bases matching no gene number 10. Counted from cysteine to phenylalanine, this CDR3 has 15 amino acids. Only the CDR3 DNA stays, 45 bases, in frame from base 1.